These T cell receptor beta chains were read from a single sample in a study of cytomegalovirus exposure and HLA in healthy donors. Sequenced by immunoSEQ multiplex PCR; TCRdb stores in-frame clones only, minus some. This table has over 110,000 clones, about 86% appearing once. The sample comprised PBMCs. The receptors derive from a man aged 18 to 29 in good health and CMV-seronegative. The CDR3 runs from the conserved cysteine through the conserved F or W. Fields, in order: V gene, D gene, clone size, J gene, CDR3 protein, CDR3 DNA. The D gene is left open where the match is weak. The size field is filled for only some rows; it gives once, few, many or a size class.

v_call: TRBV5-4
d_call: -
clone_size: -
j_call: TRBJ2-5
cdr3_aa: CASSLATGDQETQYF
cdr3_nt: TGTGCCAGCAGCTTAGCGACAGGTGACCAAGAGACCCAGTACTTC

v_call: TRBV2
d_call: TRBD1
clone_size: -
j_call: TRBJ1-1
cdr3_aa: CASSSQGAGTEAFF
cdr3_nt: TGTGCCAGCAGCTCACAGGGGGCGGGCACTGAAGCTTTCTTT

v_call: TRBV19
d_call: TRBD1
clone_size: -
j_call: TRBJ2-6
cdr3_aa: CASSPDREGANVLTF
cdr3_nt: TGTGCCAGTAGCCCCGACAGGGAAGGGGCCAACGTCCTGACTTTC

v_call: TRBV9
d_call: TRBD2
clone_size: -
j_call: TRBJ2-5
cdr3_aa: CASSIAGRAGETQYF
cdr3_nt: TGTGCCAGCTCCATAGCCGGGAGGGCCGGTGAGACCCAGTACTTC

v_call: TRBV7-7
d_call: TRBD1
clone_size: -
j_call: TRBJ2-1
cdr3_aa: CASSSGTGVNEQFF
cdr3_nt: TGTGCCAGCAGCTCCGGGACAGGGGTCAATGAGCAGTTCTTC

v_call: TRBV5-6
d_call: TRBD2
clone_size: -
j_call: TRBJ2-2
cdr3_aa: CASSFWYSWGLADTGELFF
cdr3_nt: TGTGCCAGCAGCTTTTGGTACTCTTGGGGACTAGCGGACACCGGGGAGCTGTTTTTT

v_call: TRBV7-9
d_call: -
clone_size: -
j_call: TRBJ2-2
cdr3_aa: CASSPAAGAGGELFF
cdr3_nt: TGTGCCAGCAGTCCTGCTGCGGGGGCTGGCGGGGAGCTGTTTTTT

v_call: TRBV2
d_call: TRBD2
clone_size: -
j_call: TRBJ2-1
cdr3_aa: CASSSYGGSTYNEQFF
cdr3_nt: TGTGCCAGCAGTTCCTACGGGGGGTCCACCTACAATGAGCAGTTCTTC

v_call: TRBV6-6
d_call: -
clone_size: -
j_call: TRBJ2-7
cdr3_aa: CASSAQGIEQYF
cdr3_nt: TGTGCCAGCAGTGCCCAGGGTATCGAGCAGTACTTC

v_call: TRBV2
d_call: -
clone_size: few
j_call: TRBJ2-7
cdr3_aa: CASSAGWDEQYF
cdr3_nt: TGTGCCAGCAGCGCAGGGTGGGACGAGCAGTACTTC

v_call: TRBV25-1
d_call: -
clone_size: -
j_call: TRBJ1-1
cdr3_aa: CASSVRTEAFF
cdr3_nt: TGTGCCAGCAGTGTTCGTACTGAAGCTTTCTTT

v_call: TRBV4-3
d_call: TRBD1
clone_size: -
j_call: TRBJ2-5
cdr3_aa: CASSRHYGQGGETQYF
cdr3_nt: TGCGCCAGCAGCCGCCACTATGGACAGGGCGGGGAGACCCAGTACTTC

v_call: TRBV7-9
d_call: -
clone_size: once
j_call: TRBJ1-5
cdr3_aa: CASSLQGPRGNQPQHF
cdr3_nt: TGTGCCAGCAGCTTACAGGGGCCTCGGGGCAATCAGCCCCAGCATTTT

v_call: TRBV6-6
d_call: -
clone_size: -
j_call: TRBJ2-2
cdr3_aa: CASISTRDLGTGELFF
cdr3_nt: TGTGCCAGCATCTCCACCCGGGACTTAGGTACCGGGGAGCTGTTTTTT

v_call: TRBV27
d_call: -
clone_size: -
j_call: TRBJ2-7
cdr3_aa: CASSLEGTLTYEQYF
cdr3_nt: TGTGCCAGCAGTTTAGAGGGGACTTTAACCTACGAGCAGTACTTC

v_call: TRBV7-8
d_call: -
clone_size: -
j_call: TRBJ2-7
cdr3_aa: CASSSRGRRSSSYEQYF
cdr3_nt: TGTGCCAGCAGCTCCAGGGGAAGGCGGAGCTCCTCCTACGAGCAGTACTTC

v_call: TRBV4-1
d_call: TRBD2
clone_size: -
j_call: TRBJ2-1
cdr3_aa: CASSLGLAGGPYNEQFF
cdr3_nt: TGCGCCAGCAGCCTGGGACTAGCGGGGGGGCCATACAATGAGCAGTTCTTC

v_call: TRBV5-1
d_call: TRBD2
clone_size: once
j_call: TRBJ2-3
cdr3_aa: CASSVTSGGTSTDTQYF
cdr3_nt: TGCGCCAGCAGCGTGACTAGCGGGGGCACTAGCACAGATACGCAGTATTTT

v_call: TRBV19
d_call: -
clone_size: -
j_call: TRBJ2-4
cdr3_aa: CASSPPGGNIQYF
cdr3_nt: TGTGCCAGTAGTCCCCCCGGGGGTAACATTCAGTACTTC

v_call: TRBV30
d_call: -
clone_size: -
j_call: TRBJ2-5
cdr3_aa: CAWRGRKETQYF
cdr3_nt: TGTGCCTGGAGGGGCAGGAAAGAGACCCAGTACTTC

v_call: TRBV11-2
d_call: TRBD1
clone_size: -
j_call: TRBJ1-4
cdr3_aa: CASSLTGGYREKLFF
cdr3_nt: TGTGCCAGCAGCCTCACAGGGGGCTATAGGGAAAAACTGTTTTTT

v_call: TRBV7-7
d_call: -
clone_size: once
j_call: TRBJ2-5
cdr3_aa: CASSLLGLRETQYF
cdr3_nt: TGTGCCAGCAGCCTACTAGGCCTCCGGGAGACCCAGTACTTC

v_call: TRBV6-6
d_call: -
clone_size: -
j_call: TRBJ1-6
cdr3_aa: CASIRTPANSPLHF
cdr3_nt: TGTGCCAGCATAAGGACACCAGCTAATTCACCCCTCCACTTT

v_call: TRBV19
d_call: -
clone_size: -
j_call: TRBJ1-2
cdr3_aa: CASTFTGGAGGYTF
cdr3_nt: TGTGCCAGTACTTTTACGGGGGGCGCGGGTGGCTACACCTTC

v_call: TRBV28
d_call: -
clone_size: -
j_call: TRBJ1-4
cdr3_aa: CASIRGGINEKLFF
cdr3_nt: TGTGCCAGCATTCGGGGGGGGATTAATGAAAAACTGTTTTTT

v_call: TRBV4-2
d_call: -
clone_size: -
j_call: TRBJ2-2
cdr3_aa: CASSQAFAGPNTGELFF
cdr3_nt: TGTGCCAGCAGCCAAGCCTTTGCAGGTCCGAACACCGGGGAGCTGTTTTTT

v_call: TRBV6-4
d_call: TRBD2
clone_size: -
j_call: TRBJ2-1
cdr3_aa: CASSKVAGPEFSYNEQFF
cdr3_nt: TGTGCCAGCAGTAAGGTAGCGGGACCCGAATTCTCCTACAATGAGCAGTTCTTC

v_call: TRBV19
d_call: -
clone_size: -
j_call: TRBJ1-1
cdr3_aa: CASSATLTNTEAFF
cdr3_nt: TGTGCCAGTAGTGCGACACTGACGAACACTGAAGCTTTCTTT

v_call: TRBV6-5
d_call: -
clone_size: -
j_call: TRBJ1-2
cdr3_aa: CASSPKGENGYTF
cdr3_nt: TGTGCCAGCAGTCCCAAAGGAGAGAATGGCTACACCTTC

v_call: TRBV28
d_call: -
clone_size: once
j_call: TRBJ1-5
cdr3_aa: CASRPSGGRDQPQHF
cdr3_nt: TGTGCCAGCAGACCTTCGGGAGGGAGGGACCAGCCCCAGCATTTT

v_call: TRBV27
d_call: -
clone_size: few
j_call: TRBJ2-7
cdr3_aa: CASSTGTYEQYF
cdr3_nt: TGTGCCAGCAGTACAGGGACCTACGAGCAGTACTTC

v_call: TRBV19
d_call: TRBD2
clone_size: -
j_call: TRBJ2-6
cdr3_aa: CASSIVGRGGANVLTF
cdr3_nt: TGTGCCAGTAGTATAGTGGGGAGGGGAGGGGCCAACGTCCTGACTTTC

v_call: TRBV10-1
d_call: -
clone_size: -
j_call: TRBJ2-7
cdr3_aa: CASRVGPWDEQYF
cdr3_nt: TGCGCCAGCAGGGTGGGCCCCTGGGACGAGCAGTACTTC

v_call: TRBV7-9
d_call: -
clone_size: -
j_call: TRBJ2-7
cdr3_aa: CASSPEVQGYEQYF
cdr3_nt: TGTGCCAGCAGCCCTGAAGTACAGGGCTACGAGCAGTACTTC

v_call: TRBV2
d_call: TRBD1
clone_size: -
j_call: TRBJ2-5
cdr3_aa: CASRGQRQETQYF
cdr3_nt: TGTGCCAGCAGGGGACAGCGTCAAGAGACCCAGTACTTC

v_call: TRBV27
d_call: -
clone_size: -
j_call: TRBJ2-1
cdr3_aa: CASSLSHGLRVNEQFF
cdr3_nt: TGTGCCAGCAGTTTATCGCATGGACTTCGAGTAAATGAGCAGTTCTTC

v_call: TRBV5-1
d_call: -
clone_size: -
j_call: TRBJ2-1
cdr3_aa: CASSYVGGGDEQFF
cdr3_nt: TGCGCCAGCAGTTATGTGGGAGGTGGGGATGAGCAGTTCTTC

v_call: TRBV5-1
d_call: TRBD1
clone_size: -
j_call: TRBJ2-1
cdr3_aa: CASSSERTGVNEQFF
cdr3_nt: TGCGCCAGCAGCTCAGAACGGACAGGCGTTAATGAGCAGTTCTTC